Given below is one T cell receptor (beta chain) in context. Its antigen is undetermined. Trimming stripped 4 bases from V and 5 bases from J, with 20 bases between. The CDR3 consists of 16 residues. Germline-derived CDR1 and CDR2 are SGHTA and FQGNSA. This sample stems from a study of shared clonotypes between healthy human individuals. Study-level points and caveats: Non-shared clonotypes were found to have lower generation probabilities than the clonotypes that were shared by all four of the sorted-subset donors. Donor clonotype sharing was expected to depend on sequencing depth. Across a handful of donors, naive CD4 shared around 5.3%, naive CD8 more than 3%, memory CD4 roughly 2.4%, memory CD8 roughly 0.37%.

Under the authors' procedure: Junction-only immunoSEQ sequences carried no quality scores, so filtering differed. Sequencing used immunoSEQ multiplex PCR; TCRdb keeps in-frame clones, though not all of them. For V, J and clone size, that table is used; D and trimming come from the DNA. The repertoire holds roughly 1,000,000 clones, with 75% to 80% as singletons. Sequencing input: memory CD4+ T cells from PBMCs. The subset was: CD45RA-negative fraction. The sequence derives from a man between 18 and 29 years old in good health. Some clones in this sample may be carry-over from other donors' samples. The rearrangement joins TRBV7-2 to TRBJ1-2; tentatively, D is TRBD1 (5 bases). Here the CDR3 reads CASSYQRVQGRYGYTF. The DNA for the CDR3 is TGTGCCAGCAGCTACCAACGAGTCCAGGGAAGGTATGGCTACACCTTC. Supplemented by reference TRBV7-2 and TRBJ1-2, the full variable domain reads GAGVSQSPSNKVTEKGKDVELRCDPISGHTALYWYRQSLGQGLEFLIYFQGNSAPDKSGLPSDRFSAERTGGSVSTLTIQRTQQEDSAVYLCASSYQRVQGRYGYTFGSGTRLTVV.